The rows below give T cell receptor beta chains drawn from one sample of a study of T cell responses to AZD1222 COVID-19 vaccine. Repertoires were generated with immunoSEQ multiplex PCR, while TCRdb's copy carries only in-frame clones and drops some. Of approximately 150,000 clones listed, about 90% are singletons. The material sequenced was peripheral blood, taken 28 days after the second AZD1222 dose. The source of these receptors is an adult who received the AZD1222 COVID-19 vaccine. CDR3s include the opening cysteine and the closing phenylalanine or tryptophan. The D gene is left open where the match is weak. Size is stated for part of the rows, as once, few or many counts, or as a class when the clone is expanded.

j_gene: TRBJ2-1; v_gene: TRBV5-1; d_gene: TRBD2; abundance: -; CDR3aa: CASSLGTNPGLAGQEQFF; CDR3nt: TGCGCCAGCAGCTTGGGTACGAACCCGGGACTAGCGGGTCAAGAGCAGTTCTTC
j_gene: TRBJ2-2; v_gene: TRBV19; d_gene: -; abundance: -; CDR3aa: CASKGRKNTGELFF; CDR3nt: TGTGCCAGTAAGGGCAGGAAGAACACCGGGGAGCTGTTTTTT
j_gene: TRBJ1-2; v_gene: TRBV11-2; d_gene: -; abundance: -; CDR3aa: CASSERGIYGYTF; CDR3nt: TGTGCCAGCAGCGAAAGAGGAATCTATGGCTACACCTTC
j_gene: TRBJ1-1; v_gene: TRBV2; d_gene: -; abundance: -; CDR3aa: CASSARQLIHTEAFF; CDR3nt: TGTGCCAGCAGTGCGCGACAACTCATCCACACTGAAGCTTTCTTT
j_gene: TRBJ1-1; v_gene: TRBV11-1; d_gene: TRBD1; abundance: -; CDR3aa: CASSSTDRGNTEAFF; CDR3nt: TGTGCCAGCAGCTCCACGGACAGGGGTAACACTGAAGCTTTCTTT
j_gene: TRBJ1-1; v_gene: TRBV3-1/TRBV3-2; d_gene: -; abundance: -; CDR3aa: CASSPPTGNTEAFF; CDR3nt: TGTGCCAGCAGCCCCCCGACGGGGAACACTGAAGCTTTCTTT
j_gene: TRBJ2-1; v_gene: TRBV6-2/TRBV6-3; d_gene: -; abundance: -; CDR3aa: CASSYPPGEQFF; CDR3nt: TGTGCCAGCAGTTACCCGCCTGGTGAGCAGTTCTTC
j_gene: TRBJ1-2; v_gene: TRBV6-5; d_gene: -; abundance: -; CDR3aa: CASSSSPNYGYTF; CDR3nt: TGTGCCAGCAGTTCATCCCCTAACTATGGCTACACCTTC
j_gene: TRBJ2-5; v_gene: TRBV9; d_gene: TRBD2; abundance: -; CDR3aa: CASSVSGRGQETQYF; CDR3nt: TGTGCCAGCAGCGTAAGCGGGAGGGGCCAGGAGACCCAGTACTTC
j_gene: TRBJ2-4; v_gene: TRBV2; d_gene: -; abundance: -; CDR3aa: CASSETGGKNIQYF; CDR3nt: TGTGCCAGCAGTGAGACAGGTGGCAAAAACATTCAGTACTTC
j_gene: TRBJ1-1; v_gene: TRBV23-1; d_gene: -; abundance: -; CDR3aa: CASSQSRQQNTEAFF; CDR3nt: TGCGCCAGCAGTCAATCGAGGCAGCAGAACACTGAAGCTTTCTTT
j_gene: TRBJ2-3; v_gene: TRBV7-8; d_gene: -; abundance: -; CDR3aa: CASTLGGGQGKDTQYF; CDR3nt: TGTGCCAGCACCCTAGGGGGAGGGCAGGGGAAAGATACGCAGTATTTT
j_gene: TRBJ1-1; v_gene: TRBV18; d_gene: TRBD1; abundance: -; CDR3aa: CASSQGQGDTEAFF; CDR3nt: TGTGCCAGCTCGCAAGGACAGGGGGACACTGAAGCTTTCTTT
j_gene: TRBJ1-1; v_gene: TRBV7-3; d_gene: TRBD1; abundance: -; CDR3aa: CASSSGGGAQAFF; CDR3nt: TGTGCCAGCAGCTCAGGGGGCGGGGCTCAAGCTTTCTTT
j_gene: TRBJ1-6; v_gene: TRBV3-1/TRBV3-2; d_gene: TRBD1; abundance: once; CDR3aa: CASSPTGVGSPLHF; CDR3nt: TGTGCCAGCAGTCCAACAGGGGTTGGGTCACCCCTCCACTTT
j_gene: TRBJ1-1; v_gene: TRBV9; d_gene: -; abundance: -; CDR3aa: CASSAAGGNGNTEAFF; CDR3nt: TGTGCCAGCAGCGCCGCCGGGGGGAACGGGAACACTGAAGCTTTCTTT
j_gene: TRBJ1-1; v_gene: TRBV2; d_gene: -; abundance: -; CDR3aa: CASSQVPKGEAFF; CDR3nt: TGTGCCAGCAGCCAGGTTCCGAAGGGTGAAGCTTTCTTT
j_gene: TRBJ2-1; v_gene: TRBV9; d_gene: -; abundance: -; CDR3aa: CASSVASPSATYNEQFF; CDR3nt: TGTGCCAGCAGCGTAGCTTCGCCTAGCGCCACCTACAATGAGCAGTTCTTC
j_gene: TRBJ1-5; v_gene: TRBV30; d_gene: TRBD1; abundance: once; CDR3aa: CAWSPGQGPNQPQHF; CDR3nt: TGTGCCTGGAGTCCGGGACAGGGCCCCAATCAGCCCCAGCATTTT
j_gene: TRBJ1-2; v_gene: TRBV7-2; d_gene: -; abundance: -; CDR3aa: CASSSGTNYGYTF; CDR3nt: TGTGCCAGCAGCTCGGGTACAAACTATGGCTACACCTTC
j_gene: TRBJ1-1; v_gene: TRBV14; d_gene: -; abundance: -; CDR3aa: CASSGQLNTEAFF; CDR3nt: TGTGCCAGCAGCGGACAGTTGAACACTGAAGCTTTCTTT
j_gene: TRBJ1-6; v_gene: TRBV10-3; d_gene: TRBD1; abundance: -; CDR3aa: CAIKGAQYNSPLHF; CDR3nt: TGTGCCATCAAGGGGGCACAATATAATTCACCCCTCCACTTT